The 30 T cell receptor beta chains given below trace back to one sample, sequenced in a study of blood T cell repertoires in COVID-19. Only in-frame clones appear in the TCRdb table, and some are missing; sequencing was by immunoSEQ multiplex PCR. The table records about 140,000 clones, roughly 81% of them present only once. The sample consisted of peripheral blood. All receptors come from a woman aged 50 to 60 with active or convalescent COVID-19.

The CDR3 DNA is TGTGCCAGCAGTCCCAGGGTGGACAATGAGCAGTTCTTC. Translated, it gives CASSPRVDNEQFF. The chain joins TRBV2 to TRBJ2-1, with TRBD1 as a possible D gene (5 bases). The germline gives CDR1 SNHLY, CDR2 FYNNEI. With 5 bases removed from V and 5 bases from J, the gap between germline ends came to 10 bases. The CDR3 length is 13 residues.

The chain links TRBV18 to TRBJ1-2, with a tentative D call TRBD1 (5 bases). The CDR3 is 14 residues long. In germline, CDR1 is KGHSH, CDR2 LQKENI. V shed 3 bases and J shed 8 bases, with 16 bases lying between them. CDR3 bases: TGTGCCAGCTCACCCGACAGTCTAAAACGGGGCTACACCTTC. Amino acid sequence: CASSPDSLKRGYTF.

The chain employs TRBV6-5 and TRBJ1-6; D unclear. Trimming cost V 6 bases and J 2 bases, with 11 bases left between them. The CDR3 is 15 amino acids. The germline gives CDR1 MNHEY, CDR2 SVGAGI. CDR3 nucleotide sequence: TGTGCCAGCAGGGCTGGAAGCGCCTATAATTCACCCCTCCACTTT. Protein product: CASRAGSAYNSPLHF.

This chain joins TRBV5-4 and TRBJ2-1, with TRBD2 matching over 9 bases. The CDR3 runs to 16 residues. Germline values: CDR1 SGHNT, CDR2 YYREEE (reference sequence). Losses at the gene ends were 4 bases for V and 4 bases for J; bases not matched to a gene: 9. The CDR3: CASSPAGGDKYNEQFF. The DNA for the CDR3 is TGTGCCAGCAGCCCGGCGGGAGGGGACAAATACAATGAGCAGTTCTTC.

The chain links TRBV19 to TRBJ1-5; D remains unclear. The V gene lost 10 bases and the J gene lost 2 bases, with 18 bases spanning the gap. Germline lookup yields CDR1 LNHDA and CDR2 SQIVND (reference sequence). The CDR3 consists of 15 residues. CDR3: CATSPQRVGNQPQHF. CDR3 sequence (DNA): TGTGCCACCTCACCGCAGAGGGTGGGCAATCAGCCCCAGCATTTT.

The V gene is TRBV5-3, the J gene TRBJ2-1; TRBD2 aligns across 13 bases. TRBV5-3 is an open reading frame whose function is uncertain. V shed 5 bases and J 0 bases; nucleotides not matched to a gene: 14. The CDR3 is 20 residues long. The CDR3 coding sequence is TGTGCCAGAAGTGGGACACGACTAGCGGGAGGCTGGAGCTCCTACAATGAGCAGTTCTTC. Translated: CARSGTRLAGGWSSYNEQFF.

This chain links TRBV19 with TRBJ2-1; 7 bases match TRBD2. V shed 2 bases, J shed 7 bases, and the junction held 5 bases outside the gene matches. CDR3 length: 14 residues. Germline-derived CDR1 and CDR2 are LNHDA and SQIVND (reference sequence). CDR3 sequence (DNA): TGTGCCAGTAGTATAACGGGAGGAATTAATGAGCAGTTCTTC. Translation: CASSITGGINEQFF.

V usage is TRBV9 and J usage is TRBJ1-2; D perhaps matches TRBD1 (5 bases). The CDR3 is 13 amino acids. V was shortened by 4 bases and J by 10 bases, with 17 bases between the two germline ends. CDR1 is SGDLS and CDR2 is YYNGEE in the germline V gene. The CDR3 spells CASSRGGGGDYTF. The CDR3 nucleotides are TGTGCCAGCAGCCGGGGAGGAGGAGGGGACTACACCTTC.

This chain links TRBV5-1 with TRBJ2-7, with 8 bases aligning to TRBD1. V trimming: 0 bases; J trimming: 3 bases; junction bases outside the gene matches: 2. The CDR3 sequence is 14 residues long. Germline-derived CDR1 and CDR2 are SGHRS and YFSETQ. CDR3 protein: CASSLGTGGYEQYF. CDR3 coding DNA: TGCGCCAGCAGCTTGGGTACAGGGGGCTACGAGCAGTACTTC.

The chain recombines TRBV9 with TRBJ1-1, with a weak D call TRBD1 (6 bases). V was clipped by 4 bases and J by 0 bases, with 16 bases between them. Looked up from germline, CDR1 is SGDLS and CDR2 is YYNGEE. This CDR3 is built from 16 residues. For the CDR3, the DNA is TGTGCCAGCAGCCGCGGAACCGGACAGATGAACACTGAAGCTTTCTTT. This translates into CASSRGTGQMNTEAFF.

V is TRBV28 and J is TRBJ1-6; D is unclear. V lost 2 bases and J lost 10, with 6 bases in between. The length of the CDR3 is 12 residues. Germline assignment: CDR1 MDHEN and CDR2 SYDVKM. The CDR3 is CASSLSGSPLHF. As DNA, the CDR3 is TGTGCCAGCAGTTTAAGCGGATCACCCCTCCACTTT. The complete variable domain, with remaining parts taken from reference TRBV28 and TRBJ1-6, reads DVKVTQSSRYLVKRTGEKVFLECVQDMDHENMFWYRQDPGLGLRLIYFSYDVKMKEKGDIPEGYSVSREKKERFSLILESASTNQTSMYLCASSLSGSPLHFGNGTRLTVT.

This chain uses TRBV19 with TRBJ2-1; TRBD2 aligns across 8 bases. The CDR3 has 14 amino acids. The germline CDR1 and CDR2 sequences are LNHDA and SQIVND (reference sequence). V was clipped by 6 bases and J by 4 bases; unmatched bases: 5. For the CDR3, the DNA is TGTGCCAGTAGAGCGGGAGCGGGTTACAATGAGCAGTTCTTC. Amino acids: CASRAGAGYNEQFF.

The chain recombines TRBV7-2 with TRBJ2-5; D is possibly TRBD2 (6 bases). Looked up from germline, CDR1 is SGHTA and CDR2 is FQGNSA. V was cut by 4 bases and J by 5 bases, with 14 bases left in between. This CDR3 is 14 amino acids long. The CDR3 reads CASSWGPGEETQYF. In DNA, the CDR3 is TGTGCCAGCAGCTGGGGACCGGGGGAGGAGACCCAGTACTTC.

V and J are TRBV7-9 and TRBJ1-1, with 7 bases lining up with TRBD1. After removal of 1 base from V and 4 bases from J, the junction contained 6 bases not matched to a gene. The V gene's germline CDR1 is SEHNR and CDR2 FQNEAQ (reference sequence). The CDR3 is made up of 15 amino acids. The CDR3 DNA sequence: TGTGCCAGCAGCTTAGATACAGGGGTAGTCACTGAAGCTTTCTTT. This sequence encodes CASSLDTGVVTEAFF.

The rearrangement uses TRBV29-1 and TRBJ2-1, with D possibly matching TRBD1 (6 bases). The CDR3 has 14 residues. Deletions cut 7 bases from V and 4 bases from J, with 17 bases between. Germline CDR1 and CDR2: SQVTM and ANQGSEA. CDR3 sequence: CSAVPGQPYNEQFF. CDR3 DNA: TGCAGCGCCGTGCCCGGACAGCCGTACAATGAGCAGTTCTTC.

The rearrangement joins TRBV24-1 to TRBJ2-7, with unresolved D. This CDR3 has 11 residues. Germline V gene data show CDR1 as KGHDR and CDR2 as SFDVKD. V was shortened by 1 base and J by 5 bases, with 2 bases between the two germline ends. The CDR3 protein is CATSDFDEQYF. CDR3 coding DNA: TGTGCCACCAGTGATTTCGACGAGCAGTACTTC.

This clone occurred once. The chain combines TRBV2 with TRBJ2-1, with 10 nucleotides matching TRBD2. Per the germline V gene, CDR1 is SNHLY and CDR2 is FYNNEI. Trimming took 6 bases from V and 7 from J; bases not matched to a gene: 12. This CDR3 spans 16 amino acids. CDR3 in amino acids: CASRVGSLAGVNEQFF. CDR3 in DNA: TGTGCCAGCAGGGTGGGATCCCTAGCGGGGGTGAATGAGCAGTTCTTC.

The genes are TRBV5-1 and TRBJ2-7, with 9 nucleotides matching TRBD1. The V gene end was trimmed by 0 bases and the J gene end by 5 bases; junction bases not matched to a gene: 3. Germline-derived CDR1 and CDR2 are SGHRS and YFSETQ. This CDR3 is 14 amino acids long. The CDR3: CASSLGDRVDEQYF. The CDR3 coding sequence is TGCGCCAGCAGCTTGGGGGACAGGGTCGACGAGCAGTACTTC.

V usage is TRBV28 and J usage is TRBJ1-1, with a tentative D call TRBD1 (5 bases). The CDR3 totals 13 residues. Trimming pared 8 bases from V and 4 bases from J, leaving 14 bases between. CDR1 and CDR2 (germline): MDHEN, SYDVKM. For the CDR3, the DNA is TGTGCCAGCCTAAACGTCGGGGGCACTGAAGCTTTCTTT. Amino acids: CASLNVGGTEAFF.

The chain recombines TRBV5-6 with TRBJ2-3; 12 positions agree with TRBD2. V was pared by 0 bases and J by 0 bases, with 5 bases of the junction left unmatched. The CDR3 is made up of 18 amino acids. Germline loops: CDR1 SGHDT, CDR2 YYEEEE. The CDR3 DNA is TGTGCCAGCAGCTTGGGCGGACTAGCGGGACTTAGCACAGATACGCAGTATTTT. Protein sequence: CASSLGGLAGLSTDTQYF.

The chain joins TRBV2 to TRBJ2-5, with D uncertain. The CDR3 spans 14 residues. Per germline, CDR1 SNHLY and CDR2 FYNNEI. V gave up 3 bases and J gave up 1 base, with 9 bases separating them. CDR3 protein: CASSEFGFQETQYF. CDR3 nucleotide sequence: TGTGCCAGCAGTGAGTTTGGCTTCCAAGAGACCCAGTACTTC.

This clone was seen a handful of times. The chain is built from TRBV6-5 and TRBJ2-1; possibly TRBD2 for D (5 bases). With 6 bases removed from V and 6 bases from J, the gap between germline ends came to 18 bases. The CDR3 is 15 amino acids. Germline V gene data show CDR1 as MNHEY and CDR2 as SVGAGI. The CDR3 protein is CASRTPGSQGNEQFF. CDR3 nucleotide sequence: TGTGCCAGCAGAACTCCGGGATCCCAAGGCAATGAGCAGTTCTTC.

This sequence joins TRBV30 and TRBJ2-1, with 8 bases that match TRBD1. Looked up from germline, CDR1 is GTSNPN and CDR2 is SVGIG (reference sequence). This CDR3 spans 13 amino acids. V shed 2 bases, J shed 9 bases, and the junction held 6 bases outside the gene matches. The CDR3 DNA follows: TGTGCCTGGAGTCCTCAGGGGGCGGGTGAGCAGTTCTTC. It codes for CAWSPQGAGEQFF.

V gene TRBV19 combines with J gene TRBJ2-7; 7 bases fit TRBD1. The CDR3 contains 15 residues. The germline gives CDR1 LNHDA, CDR2 SQIVND (reference sequence). With 4 bases clipped from V and 0 bases from J, the junction kept 6 bases outside the gene matches. CDR3 in DNA: TGTGCCAGTAGTAGCCCGGGACAGCGCTCCTACGAGCAGTACTTC. Translated, it gives CASSSPGQRSYEQYF. Complete variable domain (other parts from reference TRBV19 and TRBJ2-7): DGGITQSPKYLFRKEGQNVTLSCEQNLNHDAMYWYRQDPGQGLRLIYYSQIVNDFQKGDIAEGYSVSREKKESFPLTVTSAQKNPTAFYLCASSSPGQRSYEQYFGPGTRLTVT.

The V and J genes are TRBV15 and TRBJ2-5; TRBD2 matches at 9 bases. After removal of 0 bases from V and 4 bases from J, the junction contained 0 bases not matched to a gene. CDR3 size: 14 residues. CDR1 is LNHNV, CDR2 YYDKDF, per germline (reference sequence). The CDR3 sequence: CATSRDSGGETQYF. The DNA of the CDR3 is TGTGCCACCAGCAGAGATAGCGGGGGAGAGACCCAGTACTTC. Full variable domain (outside the CDR3, taken from reference TRBV15 and TRBJ2-5): DAMVIQNPRYQVTQFGKPVTLSCSQTLNHNVMYWYQQKSSQAPKLLFHYYDKDFNNEADTPDNFQSRRPNTSFCFLDIRSPGLGDTAMYLCATSRDSGGETQYFGPGTRLLVL.

The chain employs TRBV7-3 and TRBJ2-1; 8 nucleotides agree with TRBD2. J lost 9 bases, V lost 5 bases, and 15 bases had no gene match. Germline CDR1 and CDR2: SGHTA and FQGTGA. The CDR3 is made up of 16 amino acids. CDR3 nucleotides: TGTGCCAGCAGCCTGACCGGGACTAGAGGGGGTAGTGAGCAGTTCTTC. It codes for CASSLTGTRGGSEQFF.

A few counts support this clone. Additional DNA sequences in this sample encode the identical CDR3. This sequence joins TRBV2 and TRBJ1-3; D is possibly TRBD1 (5 bases). Germline V lookup: CDR1 SNHLY, CDR2 FYNNEI. This CDR3 is 14 amino acids long. V gave up 4 bases and J gave up 1 base, with 8 bases separating them. DNA for the CDR3: TGTGCCAGCAGTGTGGGGGGTTCTGGAAACACCATATATTTT. It translates to CASSVGGSGNTIYF. Filled out from reference TRBV2 and TRBJ1-3, the complete variable domain reads EPEVTQTPSHQVTQMGQEVILRCVPISNHLYFYWYRQILGQKVEFLVSFYNNEISEKSEIFDDQFSVERPDGSNFTLKIRSTKLEDSAMYFCASSVGGSGNTIYFGEGSWLTVV.

The chain links TRBV3-1 (or the pseudogene TRBV3-2) to TRBJ2-5, with D perhaps matching TRBD1 (6 bases). The CDR3 runs 14 residues. Trimming pared 6 bases from V and 2 bases from J, leaving 13 bases between. The germline gives CDR1 LGHDT, CDR2 YNNKEL (reference sequence). This chain's CDR3 is CASSTPGQQETQYF. The CDR3 DNA follows: TGTGCCAGCAGTACACCCGGACAGCAAGAGACCCAGTACTTC.

This rearrangement joins TRBV13 to TRBJ2-7, with D possibly TRBD2 on 5 matching bases. The CDR3 totals 14 residues. V gave up 3 bases and J gave up 3 bases, with 12 bases separating them. The V gene's germline CDR1 is PRHDT and CDR2 FYEKMQ (reference sequence). The CDR3 DNA is TGTGCCAGCAGCTTCGGAGGATCCCTCTACGAGCAGTACTTC. Translation gives CASSFGGSLYEQYF.

The chain couples TRBV9 to TRBJ2-1, with TRBD2 identical over 8 bases. Germline V lookup: CDR1 SGDLS, CDR2 YYNGEE. Trimming cost V 4 bases and J 0 bases; bases outside gene matches: 3. The CDR3 is made up of 15 amino acids. CDR3: CASSPGTSSYNEQFF. CDR3 nucleotide sequence: TGTGCCAGCAGCCCAGGGACTAGCTCCTACAATGAGCAGTTCTTC.